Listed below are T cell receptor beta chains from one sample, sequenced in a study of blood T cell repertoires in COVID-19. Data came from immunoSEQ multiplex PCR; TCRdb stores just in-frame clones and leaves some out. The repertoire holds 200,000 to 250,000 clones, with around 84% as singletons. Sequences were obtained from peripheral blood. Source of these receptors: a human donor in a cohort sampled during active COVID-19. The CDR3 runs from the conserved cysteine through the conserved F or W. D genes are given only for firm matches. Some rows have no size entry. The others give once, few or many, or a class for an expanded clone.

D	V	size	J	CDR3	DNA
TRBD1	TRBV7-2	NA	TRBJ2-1	CASSSRTGSSYNEQFF	TGTGCCAGCAGCTCCCGGACAGGCAGCTCCTACAATGAGCAGTTCTTC
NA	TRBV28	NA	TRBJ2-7	CASSPPLSYEQYF	TGTGCCAGCAGTCCCCCACTTAGCTACGAGCAGTACTTC
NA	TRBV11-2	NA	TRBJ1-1	CASSLVTGTEAFF	TGTGCCAGCAGCTTAGTAACAGGGACTGAAGCTTTCTTT
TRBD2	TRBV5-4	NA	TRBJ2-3	CATRGGFADTQYF	TGTGCCACCCGGGGGGGCTTTGCAGATACGCAGTATTTT
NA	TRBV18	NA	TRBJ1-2	CASSPGSGVYGYTF	TGTGCCAGCTCACCCGGCTCCGGGGTCTATGGCTACACCTTC
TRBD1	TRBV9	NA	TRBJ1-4	CASKGQANEKLFF	TGTGCCAGCAAAGGACAGGCTAATGAAAAACTGTTTTTT
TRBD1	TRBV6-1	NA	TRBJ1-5	CASSEAFTMGQLNQPQHF	TGTGCCAGCAGTGAAGCGTTTACTATGGGACAGCTCAATCAGCCCCAGCATTTT
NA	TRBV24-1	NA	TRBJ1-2	CATSDLPGVGYTF	TGTGCCACCAGTGATTTGCCAGGGGTCGGCTACACCTTC
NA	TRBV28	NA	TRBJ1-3	CASSPPLGTGWGNTIYF	TGTGCCAGCAGTCCCCCCCTGGGCACTGGTTGGGGAAACACCATATATTTT
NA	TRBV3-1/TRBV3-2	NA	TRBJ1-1	CASSQDLGESEAFF	TGTGCCAGCAGCCAAGATCTAGGGGAATCTGAAGCTTTCTTT
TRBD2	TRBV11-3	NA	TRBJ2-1	CASSPGLAVNNEQFF	TGTGCCAGCAGCCCGGGACTAGCGGTTAACAATGAGCAGTTCTTC
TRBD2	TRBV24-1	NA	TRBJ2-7	CATSDSPGGALYEQYF	TGTGCCACCAGTGATTCCCCGGGGGGGGCCCTATACGAGCAGTACTTC
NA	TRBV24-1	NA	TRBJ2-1	CATSDEAESSYNEQFF	TGTGCCACCAGTGATGAGGCAGAAAGCTCCTACAATGAGCAGTTCTTC
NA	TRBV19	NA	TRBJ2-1	CASSRRGYYNEQFF	TGTGCCAGTAGTCGGAGGGGATACTACAATGAGCAGTTCTTC
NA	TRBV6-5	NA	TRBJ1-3	CASSSQGYGNTIYF	TGTGCCAGCAGTTCTCAGGGGTACGGAAACACCATATATTTT
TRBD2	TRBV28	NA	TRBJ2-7	CASSLSGRAPYEQYF	TGTGCCAGCAGTTTAAGCGGGAGGGCCCCCTACGAGCAGTACTTC
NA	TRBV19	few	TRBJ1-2	CASSSDMAINYGYTF	TGTGCCAGTAGTTCTGACATGGCAATTAACTATGGCTACACCTTC
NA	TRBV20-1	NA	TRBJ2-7	CSASPGVRGYEQYF	TGCAGTGCTAGTCCCGGAGTTAGAGGCTACGAGCAGTACTTC
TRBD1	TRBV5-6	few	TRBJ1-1	CASSSTGTNTEAFF	TGTGCCAGCAGCTCGACAGGGACAAACACTGAAGCTTTCTTT
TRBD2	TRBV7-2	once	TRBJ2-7	CASSPHGGGYEQYF	TGTGCCAGCAGCCCCCACGGGGGGGGATACGAGCAGTACTTC
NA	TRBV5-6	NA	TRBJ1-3	CASSSSNGNTIYF	TGTGCCAGCAGCTCGAGTAACGGAAACACCATATATTTT
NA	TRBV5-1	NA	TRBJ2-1	CASSDGLDSYNEQFF	TGCGCCAGCAGCGATGGACTGGACTCCTACAATGAGCAGTTCTTC
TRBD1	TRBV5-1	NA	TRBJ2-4	CASSPLTGGAAKNIQYF	TGCGCCAGCTCTCCCCTGACAGGGGGCGCAGCCAAAAACATTCAGTACTTC
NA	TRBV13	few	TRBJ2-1	CASSFSGSYNEQFF	TGTGCCAGCAGCTTCTCGGGGAGCTACAATGAGCAGTTCTTC
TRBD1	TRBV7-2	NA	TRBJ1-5	CASSLVGQVNQPQHF	TGTGCCAGCAGCTTAGTTGGACAGGTCAATCAGCCCCAGCATTTT
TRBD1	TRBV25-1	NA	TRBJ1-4	CASRRTGPASGLGKLFF	TGTGCCAGCAGACGGACAGGGCCAGCTTCTGGTCTGGGAAAACTGTTTTTT